These 20 T cell receptor beta chains originate from one sample sequenced in a study of cytomegalovirus exposure and HLA in healthy donors. PCR involved 60 Vbeta and 13 Jbeta primers. Some clones are missing from TCRdb's copy, which holds only in-frame ones; the method was immunoSEQ multiplex PCR. The sample has roughly 110,000 clones. The sample taken for sequencing was PBMCs. These receptors all come from a man aged 35-49 years in good health and CMV-seropositive.

The rearrangement uses TRBV5-4 and TRBJ2-3; possibly TRBD2 for D (5 bases). This CDR3 contains 15 residues. Germline CDR1 and CDR2: SGHNT and YYREEE (reference sequence). Trimming removed 4 bases from V and 8 bases from J, with 20 bases in between. DNA of the CDR3: TGTGCCAGCAGCCCAGAGGTCACTGTACGGGGTACGCAGTATTTT. Amino acids: CASSPEVTVRGTQYF. Variable domain in full (rest from reference TRBV5-4 and TRBJ2-3): ETGVTQSPTHLIKTRGQQVTLRCSSQSGHNTVSWYQQALGQGPQFIFQYYREEENGRGNFPPRFSGLQFPNYSSELNVNALELDDSALYLCASSPEVTVRGTQYFGPGTRLTVL.

The rearrangement links TRBV11-2 to TRBJ2-4, with a possible D match to TRBD2 (7 bases). The germline V gene has CDR1 SGHAT and CDR2 FQNNGV. V was cut by 3 bases and J by 12 bases, with 18 bases left in between. The CDR3 consists of 14 residues. CDR3 region: CASSFGEGGTTQYF. The DNA for the CDR3 is TGTGCCAGCAGCTTCGGGGAGGGGGGGACTACTCAGTACTTC.

The chain carries TRBV7-2 and TRBJ1-5, with a weak D call TRBD1 (5 bases). This CDR3 contains 15 residues. V lost 6 bases, J lost 2 bases, and 14 bases lay in between. Germline loops: CDR1 SGHTA, CDR2 FQGNSA. The DNA of the CDR3 is TGTGCCAGCAGTTTGGGTAGGGGCGGCAATCAGCCCCAGCATTTT. Its protein is CASSLGRGGNQPQHF.

The CDR3 loop reads CASSETLAGKQYF. The CDR3 DNA reads as TGTGCCAGCAGTGAAACCCTAGCGGGGAAACAGTACTTC. This chain connects TRBV2 to TRBJ2-7; 9 positions match TRBD2. Germline CDR1 is SNHLY and CDR2 is FYNNEI. V lost 2 bases and J lost 10; bases outside the gene matches: 6. The CDR3 totals 13 residues.

The rearrangement joins TRBV28 to TRBJ2-6; D is perhaps TRBD1 (6 bases). The CDR3 spans 17 residues. V dropped 4 bases and J dropped 2 bases, with 15 bases sitting between them. CDR1 is MDHEN and CDR2 is SYDVKM in the germline V gene. In DNA form, the CDR3 reads TGTGCCAGCAGTTCCCCCGGGACACCGGCTGGGGCCAACGTCCTGACTTTC. It yields the protein CASSSPGTPAGANVLTF.

V gene TRBV4-1 combines with J gene TRBJ2-3, with 7 bases that match TRBD2. Germline CDR1 is MGHRA and CDR2 is YSYEKL. The CDR3 loop spans 13 amino acids. V dropped 9 bases and J dropped 0; count of bases not matched to a gene: 3. The CDR3: CASSGGSTDTQYF. The DNA for the CDR3 is TGCGCCAGTTCGGGAGGTAGCACAGATACGCAGTATTTT.

With respect to this clone: The same CDR3 also results from other DNA sequences found in this sample. In nucleotides, the CDR3 is TGCGCCAGCAGCCCAGGACAGGGTGGGGAGACCCAGTACTTC. Translation gives CASSPGQGGETQYF. V usage is TRBV5-1 and J usage is TRBJ2-5, with TRBD1 matching over 8 bases. The length of the CDR3 is 14 residues. CDR1 is SGHRS, CDR2 YFSETQ, per germline. The trim removed 4 bases at V and 5 bases at J, leaving 7 bases unmatched.

A word on this clone: The junction does not match germline at one end; this may be a read error. The chain uses TRBV19 and TRBJ2-4; D may be TRBD1 (7 bases). Per the germline V gene, CDR1 is LNHDA and CDR2 is SQIVND (reference sequence). This CDR3 comprises 16 residues. DNA for the CDR3: TGTGCCAGTAGTATAGATGCGGGACAGCGGGTGAGCATTCAGTGCTTC. Translation gives CASSIDAGQRVSIQCF.

The chain has TRBV7-9 and TRBJ1-5; D gene ambiguous. Looked up from germline, CDR1 is SEHNR and CDR2 is FQNEAQ (reference sequence). Trimming stripped 4 bases from V and 0 bases from J, with 7 bases between. This CDR3 region has 14 residues. The CDR3 spells CASSSTVSNQPQHF. For the CDR3, the DNA is TGTGCCAGCAGCTCGACTGTTAGCAATCAGCCCCAGCATTTT.

V usage is TRBV11-2 and J usage is TRBJ2-1, with D tentatively TRBD1 (5 bases). This CDR3 has 12 amino acids. Germline values: CDR1 SGHAT, CDR2 FQNNGV. The ends were cut back, 3 bases at V and 8 bases at J, with 8 bases in the middle. CDR3 region: CASSFSGYEQFF. The CDR3 DNA sequence: TGTGCCAGCAGCTTTTCAGGGTATGAGCAGTTCTTC.

CDR3 nucleotides: TGTGCCAGCATAGTGGGACAGTCTAATGAAAAACTGTTTTTT. Protein product: CASIVGQSNEKLFF. V gene TRBV6-1 combines with J gene TRBJ1-4, with 7 bases lining up with TRBD1. V gave up 7 bases and J gave up 3 bases; unmatched junction bases: 5. The CDR3 spans 14 residues. CDR1 and CDR2 (germline): MNHNS, SASEGT.

The chain joins TRBV4-3 to TRBJ2-7; 8 positions match TRBD2. Germline trimming cut 0 bases from V and 7 bases from J; bases unmatched to any gene: 11. Germline V gene lookup returns CDR1 LGHNA and CDR2 YSLEER. The CDR3 sequence is 16 residues long. CDR3 coding DNA: TGCGCCAGCAGCCAAGATCACGGCCTAGCGGGCGGGGAGCAGTACTTC. This translates into CASSQDHGLAGGEQYF.

V is TRBV19 and J is TRBJ2-7, with a possible D match to TRBD2 (6 bases). V was cut by 5 bases and J by 0 bases, with 14 bases left in between. CDR1 and CDR2 (germline): LNHDA, SQIVND (reference sequence). CDR3 length: 15 amino acids. In nucleotides, the CDR3 is TGTGCCAGTAGTCCGGGACTTTCCGGCTCCTACGAGCAGTACTTC. Amino acids: CASSPGLSGSYEQYF.

The rearrangement joins TRBV28 to TRBJ1-1; D remains unclear. This CDR3 is 13 amino acids long. V lost 5 bases and J 2 bases, leaving 9 bases between the germline ends. Per the germline V gene, CDR1 is MDHEN and CDR2 is SYDVKM. The CDR3 bases are TGTGCCAGCAGTAGACCAGGAAACACTGAAGCTTTCTTT. Translated: CASSRPGNTEAFF. The variable domain in full, with the rest retrieved from reference TRBV28 and TRBJ1-1, is DVKVTQSSRYLVKRTGEKVFLECVQDMDHENMFWYRQDPGLGLRLIYFSYDVKMKEKGDIPEGYSVSREKKERFSLILESASTNQTSMYLCASSRPGNTEAFFGQGTRLTVV.

This chain joins TRBV7-9 and TRBJ2-2; TRBD1 aligns across 11 bases. Germline lookup yields CDR1 SEHNR and CDR2 FQNEAQ (reference sequence). The CDR3 spans 17 residues. V dropped 5 bases and J dropped 7; count of bases not matched to a gene: 12. The CDR3 nucleotides are TGTGCCAGCAGCCAGAAAGATGGACAGGGGGCCGGCGGGGAGCTGTTTTTT. Its translation is CASSQKDGQGAGGELFF.

This sequence joins TRBV7-8 and TRBJ2-3, with D unresolved. The V gene lost 3 bases and the J gene lost 6 bases, with 7 bases spanning the gap. This CDR3 contains 12 residues. From germline, CDR1 is SGHVS and CDR2 FQNEAQ. The CDR3 protein is CASSLRLDTQYF. CDR3 coding DNA: TGTGCCAGCAGCTTGCGGCTGGATACGCAGTATTTT.

V usage is TRBV7-2 and J usage is TRBJ1-3, with D possibly being TRBD1 (6 bases). The CDR3 extends over 17 amino acids. Germline CDR1 SGHTA, CDR2 FQGNSA. V lost 4 bases and J lost 3, with 19 bases in between. The CDR3 DNA reads TGTGCCAGCAGCTCCCCGACCCCCGGGACATTTGGAAACACCATATATTTT. Amino acid sequence: CASSSPTPGTFGNTIYF.

The chain joins TRBV5-1 to TRBJ2-6, with no clear D. The CDR3 covers 16 residues. Germline V gene sequence: CDR1 SGHRS, CDR2 YFSETQ. Trimming removed 2 bases at V and 0 bases at J, with 9 bases between. This chain's CDR3 is CASSFLPPSGANVLTF. The CDR3 DNA reads as TGCGCCAGCAGCTTTCTCCCCCCCTCTGGGGCCAACGTCCTGACTTTC. The whole variable domain, filled in from reference TRBV5-1 and TRBJ2-6, reads KAGVTQTPRYLIKTRGQQVTLSCSPISGHRSVSWYQQTPGQGLQFLFEYFSETQRNKGNFPGRFSGRQFSNSRSEMNVSTLELGDSALYLCASSFLPPSGANVLTFGAGSRLTVL.

The rearrangement uses TRBV7-6 and TRBJ1-5; D may be TRBD1 (5 bases). In germline, CDR1 is SGHVS, CDR2 FNYEAQ. The V and J ends lost 6 bases and 8 bases respectively, with 17 bases between them. CDR3 length: 14 residues. CDR3 sequence reads: CASSPGNTVKPQHF. In nucleotides, the CDR3 is TGTGCCAGCAGTCCAGGGAATACGGTCAAGCCCCAGCATTTT. The variable domain in full, completed from reference TRBV7-6 and TRBJ1-5, reads GAGVSQSPRYKVTKRGQDVALRCDPISGHVSLYWYRQALGQGPEFLTYFNYEAQQDKSGLPNDRFSAERPEGSISTLTIQRTEQRDSAMYRCASSPGNTVKPQHFGDGTRLSIL.

Turning to this clone: The CDR3 end shows no conserved phenylalanine or tryptophan, and so a read error is likely. CDR3 residues: CASSGWDSSPINQPQHY. The CDR3 DNA sequence: TGTGCCAGCAGTGGGTGGGACAGTTCACCCATAAATCAGCCCCAGCATTAT. The chain uses TRBV28 and TRBJ1-5, with 7 bases lining up with TRBD1. Germline CDR1 reads MDHEN; CDR2 reads SYDVKM. The ends lost 5 bases at V and 4 bases at J; junction bases unmatched: 14. This CDR3 is 17 amino acids long.